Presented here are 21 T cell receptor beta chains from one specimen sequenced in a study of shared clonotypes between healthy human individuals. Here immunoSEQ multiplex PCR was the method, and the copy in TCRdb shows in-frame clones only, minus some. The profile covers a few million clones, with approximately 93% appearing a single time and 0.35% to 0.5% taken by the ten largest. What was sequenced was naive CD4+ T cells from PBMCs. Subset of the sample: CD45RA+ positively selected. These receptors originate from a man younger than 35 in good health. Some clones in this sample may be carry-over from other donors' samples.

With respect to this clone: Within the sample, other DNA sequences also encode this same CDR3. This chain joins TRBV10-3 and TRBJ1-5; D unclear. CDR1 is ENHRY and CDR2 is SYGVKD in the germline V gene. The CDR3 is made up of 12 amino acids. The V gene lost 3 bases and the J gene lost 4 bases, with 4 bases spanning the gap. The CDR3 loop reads CAISDGNQPQHF. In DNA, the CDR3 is TGTGCCATCAGTGACGGTAATCAGCCCCAGCATTTT.

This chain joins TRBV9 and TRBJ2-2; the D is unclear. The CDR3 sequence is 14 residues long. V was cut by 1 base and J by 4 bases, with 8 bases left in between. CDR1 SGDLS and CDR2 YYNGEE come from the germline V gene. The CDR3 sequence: CASSVSGVTGELFF. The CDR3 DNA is TGTGCCAGCAGCGTATCTGGCGTCACCGGGGAGCTGTTTTTT.

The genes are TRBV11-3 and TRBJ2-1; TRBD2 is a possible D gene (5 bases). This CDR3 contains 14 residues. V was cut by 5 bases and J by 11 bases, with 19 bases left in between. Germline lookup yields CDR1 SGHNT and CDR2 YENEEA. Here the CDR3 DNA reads TGTGCCAGCAGCCGTAAGAGCTCGAGGGATAAGCAGTTCTTC. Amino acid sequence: CASSRKSSRDKQFF.

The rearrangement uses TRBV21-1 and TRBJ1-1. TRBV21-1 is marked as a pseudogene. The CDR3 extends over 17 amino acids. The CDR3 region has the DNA TGTGCCAGCAGCAAAGAGACGGGAGAGGTGGCAGACACTGAAGCTTTCTTT. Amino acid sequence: CASSKETGEVADTEAFF.

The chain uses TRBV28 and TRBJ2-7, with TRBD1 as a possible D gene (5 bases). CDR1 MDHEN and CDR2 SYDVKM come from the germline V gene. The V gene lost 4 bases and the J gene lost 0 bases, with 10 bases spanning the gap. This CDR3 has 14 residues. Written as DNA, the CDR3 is TGTGCCAGCAGTTCAGCAGGGATCTCCTACGAGCAGTACTTC. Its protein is CASSSAGISYEQYF.

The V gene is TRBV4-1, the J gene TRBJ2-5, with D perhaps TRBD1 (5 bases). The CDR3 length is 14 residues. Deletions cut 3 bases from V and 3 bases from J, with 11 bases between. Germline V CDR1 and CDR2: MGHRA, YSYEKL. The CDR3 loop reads CASSHVDRKETQYF. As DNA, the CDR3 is TGCGCCAGCAGCCACGTAGACAGAAAAGAGACCCAGTACTTC.

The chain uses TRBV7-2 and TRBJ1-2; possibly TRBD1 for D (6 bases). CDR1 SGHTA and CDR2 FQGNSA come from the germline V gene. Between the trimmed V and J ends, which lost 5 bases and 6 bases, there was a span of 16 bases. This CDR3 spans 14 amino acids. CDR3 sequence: CASSPPWGADGYTF. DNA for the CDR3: TGTGCCAGCAGCCCGCCTTGGGGGGCTGATGGCTACACCTTC.

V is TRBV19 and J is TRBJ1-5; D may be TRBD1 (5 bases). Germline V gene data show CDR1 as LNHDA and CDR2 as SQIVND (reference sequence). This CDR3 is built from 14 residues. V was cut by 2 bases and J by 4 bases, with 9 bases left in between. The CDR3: CASSIRGENQPQHF. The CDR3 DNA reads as TGTGCCAGTAGTATACGGGGGGAAAATCAGCCCCAGCATTTT.

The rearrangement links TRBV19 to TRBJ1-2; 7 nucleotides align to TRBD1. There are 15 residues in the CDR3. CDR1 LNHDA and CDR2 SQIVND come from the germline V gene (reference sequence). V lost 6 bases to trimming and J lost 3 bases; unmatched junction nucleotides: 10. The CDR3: CASRPTGARDYGYTF. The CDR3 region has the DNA TGTGCCAGTAGACCTACAGGGGCCAGGGACTATGGCTACACCTTC.

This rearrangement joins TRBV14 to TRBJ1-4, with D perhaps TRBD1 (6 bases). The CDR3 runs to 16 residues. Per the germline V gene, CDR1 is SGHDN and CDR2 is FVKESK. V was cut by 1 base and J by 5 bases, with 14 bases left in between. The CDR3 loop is CASSQGLWTANEKLFF. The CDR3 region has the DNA TGTGCCAGCAGCCAAGGTCTATGGACAGCGAATGAAAAACTGTTTTTT.

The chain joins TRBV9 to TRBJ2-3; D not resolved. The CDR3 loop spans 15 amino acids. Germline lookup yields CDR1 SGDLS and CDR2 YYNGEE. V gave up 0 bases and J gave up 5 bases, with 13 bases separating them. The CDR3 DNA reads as TGTGCCAGCAGCGTAGGTGATAGGCTTGGAGATACGCAGTATTTT. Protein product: CASSVGDRLGDTQYF. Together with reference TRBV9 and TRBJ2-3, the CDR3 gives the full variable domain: DSGVTQTPKHLITATGQRVTLRCSPRSGDLSVYWYQQSLDQGLQFLIQYYNGEERAKGNILERFSAQQFPDLHSELNLSSLELGDSALYFCASSVGDRLGDTQYFGPGTRLTVL.

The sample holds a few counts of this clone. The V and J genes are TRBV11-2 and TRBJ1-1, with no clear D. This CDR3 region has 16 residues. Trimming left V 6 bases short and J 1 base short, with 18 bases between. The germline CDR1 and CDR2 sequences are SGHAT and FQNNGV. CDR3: CASSPQRASTNTEAFF. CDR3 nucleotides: TGTGCCAGCAGTCCTCAACGGGCCAGCACGAACACTGAAGCTTTCTTT.

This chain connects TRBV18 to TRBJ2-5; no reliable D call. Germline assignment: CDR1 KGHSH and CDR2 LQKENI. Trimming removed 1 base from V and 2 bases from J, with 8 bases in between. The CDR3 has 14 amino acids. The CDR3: CASSPLQLQETQYF. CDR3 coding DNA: TGTGCCAGCTCACCACTACAGTTACAAGAGACCCAGTACTTC. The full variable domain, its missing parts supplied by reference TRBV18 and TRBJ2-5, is NAGVMQNPRHLVRRRGQEARLRCSPMKGHSHVYWYRQLPEEGLKFMVYLQKENIIDESGMPKERFSAEFPKEGPSILRIQQVVRGDSAAYFCASSPLQLQETQYFGPGTRLLVL.

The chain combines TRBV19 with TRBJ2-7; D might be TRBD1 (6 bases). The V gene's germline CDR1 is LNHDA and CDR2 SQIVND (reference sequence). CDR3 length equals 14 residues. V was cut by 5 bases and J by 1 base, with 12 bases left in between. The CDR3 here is CASSPTGKSYEQYF. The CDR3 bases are TGTGCCAGTAGTCCGACAGGAAAATCCTACGAGCAGTACTTC.

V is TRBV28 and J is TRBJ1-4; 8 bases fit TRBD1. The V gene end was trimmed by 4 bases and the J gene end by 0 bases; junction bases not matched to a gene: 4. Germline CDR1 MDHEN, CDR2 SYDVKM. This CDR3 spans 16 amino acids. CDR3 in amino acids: CASSYRGYATNEKLFF. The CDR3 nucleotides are TGTGCCAGCAGTTACAGGGGGTATGCAACTAATGAAAAACTGTTTTTT.

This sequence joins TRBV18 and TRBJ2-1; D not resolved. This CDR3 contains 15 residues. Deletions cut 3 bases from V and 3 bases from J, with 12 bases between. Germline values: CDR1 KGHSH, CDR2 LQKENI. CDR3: CASSPSSGFYNEQFF. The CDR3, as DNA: TGTGCCAGCTCACCTTCCTCCGGATTCTACAATGAGCAGTTCTTC. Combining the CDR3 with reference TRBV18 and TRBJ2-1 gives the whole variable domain NAGVMQNPRHLVRRRGQEARLRCSPMKGHSHVYWYRQLPEEGLKFMVYLQKENIIDESGMPKERFSAEFPKEGPSILRIQQVVRGDSAAYFCASSPSSGFYNEQFFGPGTRLTVL.

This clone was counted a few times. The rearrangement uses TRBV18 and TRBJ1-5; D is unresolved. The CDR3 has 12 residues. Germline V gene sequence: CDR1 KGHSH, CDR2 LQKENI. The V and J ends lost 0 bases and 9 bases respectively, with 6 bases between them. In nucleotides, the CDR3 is TGTGCCAGCTCACCACCAGGTTCGCCCCAGCATTTT. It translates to CASSPPGSPQHF.

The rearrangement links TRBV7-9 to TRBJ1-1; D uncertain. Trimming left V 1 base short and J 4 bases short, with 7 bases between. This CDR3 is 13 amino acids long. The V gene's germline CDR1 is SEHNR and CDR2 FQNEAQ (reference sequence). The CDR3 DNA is TGTGCCAGCAGCTTAGAATCAGTCACTGAAGCTTTCTTT. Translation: CASSLESVTEAFF. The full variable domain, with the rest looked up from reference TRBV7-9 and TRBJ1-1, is DTGVSQNPRHKITKRGQNVTFRCDPISEHNRLYWYRQTLGQGPEFLTYFQNEAQLEKSRLLSDRFSAERPKGSFSTLEIQRTEQGDSAMYLCASSLESVTEAFFGQGTRLTVV.

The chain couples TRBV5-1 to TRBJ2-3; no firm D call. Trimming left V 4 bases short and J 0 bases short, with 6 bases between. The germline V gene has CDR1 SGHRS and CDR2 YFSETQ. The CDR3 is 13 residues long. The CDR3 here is CASSQDSTDTQYF. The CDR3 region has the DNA TGCGCCAGCAGCCAGGACAGCACAGATACGCAGTATTTT.

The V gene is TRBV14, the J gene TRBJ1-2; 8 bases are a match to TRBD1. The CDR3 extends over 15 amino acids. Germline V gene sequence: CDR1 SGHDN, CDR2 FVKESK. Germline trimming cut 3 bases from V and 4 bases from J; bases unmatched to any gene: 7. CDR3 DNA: TGTGCCAGCAGCCAGAGACAGGGGTTAAGCTATGGCTACACCTTC. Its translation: CASSQRQGLSYGYTF.

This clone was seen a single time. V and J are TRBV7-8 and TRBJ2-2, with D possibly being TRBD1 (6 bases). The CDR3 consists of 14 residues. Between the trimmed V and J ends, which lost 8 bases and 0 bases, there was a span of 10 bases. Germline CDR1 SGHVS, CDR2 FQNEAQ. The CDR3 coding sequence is TGTGCCAGCCGATGGACAGCGAACACCGGGGAGCTGTTTTTT. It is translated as CASRWTANTGELFF. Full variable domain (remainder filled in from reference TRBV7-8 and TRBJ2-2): GAGVSQSPRYKVAKRGQDVALRCDPISGHVSLFWYQQALGQGPEFLTYFQNEAQLDKSGLPSDRFFAERPEGSVSTLKIQRTQQEDSAVYLCASRWTANTGELFFGEGSRLTVL.